This TCR beta chain was captured by sequencing in a study of cytomegalovirus exposure and HLA in healthy donors. From germline, CDR1 is MDHEN and CDR2 SYDVKM. The CDR3 contains 15 residues. The V segment lost 1 base and the J segment 0 bases; nucleotides outside the gene matches: 3. On this clone itself: Its antigen is undetermined.

Broader study findings: Later analysis showed most CMV-associated TCR beta chains appearing HLA-restricted. It emerged from a later analysis that several of the most significant clusters appeared to be linked to common viral pathogens.

Use of 60 Vbeta and 13 Jbeta primers characterized the PCR. Generated by immunoSEQ multiplex PCR, the TCRdb table keeps only in-frame clones and is missing some. The table lists under 200,000 clones, roughly 77% of them singletons. J is TRBJ2-7 and V is TRBV28; 7 positions agree with TRBD2. This TCR was sampled from a woman aged 18-29 years in good health and CMV-seronegative. Specimen: PBMCs. This CDR3 is CASSLSGRISYEQYF. The CDR3 DNA reads as TGTGCCAGCAGTTTATCCGGGAGGATCTCCTACGAGCAGTACTTC. The full variable domain, with the rest looked up from reference TRBV28 and TRBJ2-7, is DVKVTQSSRYLVKRTGEKVFLECVQDMDHENMFWYRQDPGLGLRLIYFSYDVKMKEKGDIPEGYSVSREKKERFSLILESASTNQTSMYLCASSLSGRISYEQYFGPGTRLTVT.